The 10 T cell receptor beta chains given below trace back to one sample, sequenced in a study of T cell repertoires in cytomegalovirus infection. TCRdb reprocessed the reads with MiXCR, giving one entry per CDR3 protein. The sample carries roughly 300,000 distinct CDR3 sequences, about 25% recorded once. Sequencing was performed on PBMCs. These receptors came from a human donor in good health (CMV status not recorded). Some clones in this sample may be carry-over from other donors' samples.

The chain uses TRBV28 and TRBJ1-1; TRBD1 might be the D (5 bases). V gave up 7 bases and J gave up 4 bases, with 16 bases separating them. The CDR3 is 14 residues long. The germline V gene encodes CDR1 MDHEN and CDR2 SYDVKM. For the CDR3, the DNA is TGTGCCAGCAAGTCGCCGGTGGGGGGCACTGAAGCTTTCTTT. Its translation is CASKSPVGGTEAFF.

The V gene is TRBV6-1, the J gene TRBJ2-3; TRBD2 agrees at 7 bases. J gave up 4 bases and V 1 base, and 5 bases lay outside the gene matches. From germline, CDR1 is MNHNS and CDR2 SASEGT. The CDR3 length is 15 residues. CDR3 amino acids: CASSEGGRGSDTQYF. CDR3 DNA sequence: TGTGCCAGCAGTGAAGGGGGGAGGGGATCAGATACGCAGTATTTT.

This chain links TRBV11-2 with TRBJ2-7; D possibly corresponds to TRBD1 (6 bases). Germline-derived CDR1 and CDR2 are SGHAT and FQNNGV. The CDR3 covers 15 residues. Trimming stripped 2 bases from V and 5 bases from J, with 16 bases between. The CDR3 is CASSLQGILNHEQYF. Written as DNA, the CDR3 is TGTGCCAGCAGCTTACAGGGGATCCTAAACCACGAGCAGTACTTC.

This clonotype was counted at least ten times. This chain joins TRBV28 and TRBJ1-2; D may be TRBD1 (6 bases). The CDR3 spans 14 residues. The germline CDR1 and CDR2 sequences are MDHEN and SYDVKM. The V end lost 6 bases, the J end lost 8 bases, and 19 bases lay between the germline ends. CDR3 loop: CASSLVGGRLGYTF. Here the CDR3 DNA reads TGTGCCAGCAGCCTAGTAGGGGGGCGATTGGGCTACACCTTC.

V is TRBV12-3 or TRBV12-4 and J is TRBJ2-7, with TRBD1 matching over 9 bases. The CDR3 is made up of 17 amino acids. V dropped 4 bases and J dropped 0; count of bases not matched to a gene: 10. In DNA form, the CDR3 reads TGTGCCAGCAGTTCCCGGGACAGGGTTGGGATCTCCTACGAGCAGTACTTC. Translation: CASSSRDRVGISYEQYF.

This clonotype occurred a few times. The chain recombines TRBV19 with TRBJ1-1; 7 positions agree with TRBD1. Per the germline V gene, CDR1 is LNHDA and CDR2 is SQIVND (reference sequence). This CDR3 spans 15 amino acids. The ends lost 6 bases at V and 1 base at J; junction bases unmatched: 8. CDR3 nucleotide sequence: TGTGCCAGTAGCCCGGACAGGACGGGGAACACTGAAGCTTTCTTT. It is translated as CASSPDRTGNTEAFF.

V and J are TRBV6-2 or TRBV6-3 and TRBJ2-1; D assignment may be TRBD1 or TRBD2 (5 bases each). Germline lookup yields CDR1 MNHEY and CDR2 SVGEGT. This CDR3 contains 14 residues. V shed 6 bases and J shed 4 bases, with 13 bases lying between them. The chain's CDR3 is CASRSPGLYNEQFF. DNA for the CDR3: TGTGCCAGCAGATCCCCGGGGCTGTACAATGAGCAGTTCTTC.

The CDR3 sequence: CSARDRAPQETQYF. CDR3 DNA: TGCAGTGCTAGGGACAGGGCCCCTCAAGAGACCCAGTACTTC. The chain is built from TRBV20-1 and TRBJ2-5, with 8 bases aligning to TRBD1. The length of the CDR3 is 14 residues. With 3 bases clipped from V and 2 bases from J, the junction kept 5 bases outside the gene matches. Germline V gene lookup returns CDR1 DFQATT and CDR2 SNEGSKA (reference sequence).

This clonotype was detected only a few times. J is TRBJ2-6 and V is TRBV5-1; D is uncertain. Trimming pared 1 base from V and 2 bases from J, leaving 16 bases between. CDR1 SGHRS and CDR2 YFSETQ come from the germline V gene. The CDR3 sequence is 18 residues long. Written as DNA, the CDR3 is TGCGCCAGCAGCTTGATTGGCCGGGTTTCTCCTGGGGCCAACGTCCTGACTTTC. Protein sequence: CASSLIGRVSPGANVLTF.

This clonotype was picked up many times. This chain joins TRBV11-2 and TRBJ2-6; TRBD1 matches 9 bases. The CDR3 loop spans 17 amino acids. The germline V gene encodes CDR1 SGHAT and CDR2 FQNNGV. V dropped 3 bases and J dropped 0; count of bases not matched to a gene: 3. CDR3 loop: CASSLGQGYSGANVLTF. CDR3 DNA: TGTGCCAGCAGCTTGGGACAGGGATACTCTGGGGCCAACGTCCTGACTTTC. Full variable domain (remainder filled in from reference TRBV11-2 and TRBJ2-6): EAGVAQSPRYKIIEKRQSVAFWCNPISGHATLYWYQQILGQGPKLLIQFQNNGVVDDSQLPKDRFSAERLKGVDSTLKIQPAKLEDSAVYLCASSLGQGYSGANVLTFGAGSRLTVL.